The clone carrying this TCR beta chain appeared a single time. These data originate in a study of control samples from healthy donors and cancer patients. The protocol was immunoSEQ multiplex PCR, while the TCRdb copy is restricted to in-frame clones and leaves out a portion. The table has nearly 200,000 clones, about nine tenths seen once. CDR1 is PRHDT, CDR2 FYEKMQ, per germline (reference sequence). The CDR3 contains 17 residues. V lost 1 base and J lost 5; bases outside the gene matches: 5. This receptor was obtained from a man aged 25 to 45 in good health. The chain links TRBV13 to TRBJ2-7, with 16 nucleotides matching TRBD2. Sequencing was performed on blood. CDR3 in amino acids: CASSLEGLAGGPDEQYF. In nucleotides, the CDR3 is TGTGCCAGCAGCTTAGAGGGACTAGCGGGGGGGCCCGACGAGCAGTACTTC. The full variable domain, rest sourced from reference TRBV13 and TRBJ2-7, is AAGVIQSPRHLIKEKRETATLKCYPIPRHDTVYWYQQGPGQDPQFLISFYEKMQSDKGSIPDRFSAQQFSDYHSELNMSSLELGDSALYFCASSLEGLAGGPDEQYFGPGTRLTVT.